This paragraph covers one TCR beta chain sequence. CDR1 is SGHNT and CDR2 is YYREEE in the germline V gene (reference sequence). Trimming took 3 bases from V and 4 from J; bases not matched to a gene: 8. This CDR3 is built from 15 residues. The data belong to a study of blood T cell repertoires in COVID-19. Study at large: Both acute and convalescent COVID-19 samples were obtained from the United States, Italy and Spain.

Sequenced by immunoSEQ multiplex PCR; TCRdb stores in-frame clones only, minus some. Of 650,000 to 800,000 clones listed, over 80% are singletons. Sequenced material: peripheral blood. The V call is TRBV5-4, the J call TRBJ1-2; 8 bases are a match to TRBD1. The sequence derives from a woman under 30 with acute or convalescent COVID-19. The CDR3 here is CASSSRQGSGYGYTF. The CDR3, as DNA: TGTGCCAGCAGCTCTCGACAGGGGTCGGGCTATGGCTACACCTTC.